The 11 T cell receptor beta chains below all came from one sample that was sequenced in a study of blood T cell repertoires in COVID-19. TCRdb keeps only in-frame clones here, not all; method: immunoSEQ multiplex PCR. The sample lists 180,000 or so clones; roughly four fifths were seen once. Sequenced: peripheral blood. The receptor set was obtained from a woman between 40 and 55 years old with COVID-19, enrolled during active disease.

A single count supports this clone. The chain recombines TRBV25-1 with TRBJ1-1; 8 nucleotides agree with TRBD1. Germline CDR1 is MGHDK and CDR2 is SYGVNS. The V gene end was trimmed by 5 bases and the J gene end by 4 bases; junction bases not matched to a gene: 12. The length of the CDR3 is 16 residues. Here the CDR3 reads CASSIPGTGGGTEAFF. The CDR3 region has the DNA TGTGCCAGCAGTATCCCCGGGACAGGTGGAGGCACTGAAGCTTTCTTT.

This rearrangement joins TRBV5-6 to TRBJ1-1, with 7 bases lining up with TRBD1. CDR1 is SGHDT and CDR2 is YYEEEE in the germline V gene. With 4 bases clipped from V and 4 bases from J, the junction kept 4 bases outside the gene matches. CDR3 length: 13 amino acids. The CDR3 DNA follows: TGTGCCAGCAGCAGAACAGGGGTCACTGAAGCTTTCTTT. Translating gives CASSRTGVTEAFF.

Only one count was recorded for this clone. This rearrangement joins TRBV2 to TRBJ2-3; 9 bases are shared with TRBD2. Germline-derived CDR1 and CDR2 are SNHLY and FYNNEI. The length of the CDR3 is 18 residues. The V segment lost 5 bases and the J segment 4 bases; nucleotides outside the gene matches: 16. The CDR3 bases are TGTGCCAGCAGTTCCCAAAAAACAGCGGGAGGCCTTCCAGATACGCAGTATTTT. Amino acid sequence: CASSSQKTAGGLPDTQYF.

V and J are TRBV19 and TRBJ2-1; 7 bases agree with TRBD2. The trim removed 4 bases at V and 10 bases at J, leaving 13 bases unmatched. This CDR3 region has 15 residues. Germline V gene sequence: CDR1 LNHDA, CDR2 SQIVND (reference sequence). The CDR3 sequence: CASSTSGLERYEQFF. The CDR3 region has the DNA TGTGCCAGTAGTACCTCAGGACTAGAAAGATACGAGCAGTTCTTC.

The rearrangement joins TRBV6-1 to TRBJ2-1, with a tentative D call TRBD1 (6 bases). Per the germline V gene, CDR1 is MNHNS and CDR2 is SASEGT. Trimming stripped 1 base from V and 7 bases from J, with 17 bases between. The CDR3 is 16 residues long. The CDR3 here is CASSEVLGGSLNEQFF. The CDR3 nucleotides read TGTGCCAGCAGTGAAGTCTTAGGGGGAAGCCTAAATGAGCAGTTCTTC.

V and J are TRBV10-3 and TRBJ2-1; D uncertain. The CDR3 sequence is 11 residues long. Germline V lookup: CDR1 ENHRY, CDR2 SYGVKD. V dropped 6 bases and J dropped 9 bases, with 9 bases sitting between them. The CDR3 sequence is CAISSDSEQFF. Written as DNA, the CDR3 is TGTGCCATCAGCTCCGACTCTGAGCAGTTCTTC.

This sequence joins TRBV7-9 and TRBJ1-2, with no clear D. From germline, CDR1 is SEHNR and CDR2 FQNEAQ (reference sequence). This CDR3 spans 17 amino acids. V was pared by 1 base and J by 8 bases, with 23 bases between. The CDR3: CASSLGRLEGRTIGYTF. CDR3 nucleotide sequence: TGTGCCAGCAGCTTAGGCAGATTGGAGGGCCGTACGATCGGCTACACCTTC. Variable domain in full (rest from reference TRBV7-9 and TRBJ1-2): DTGVSQNPRHKITKRGQNVTFRCDPISEHNRLYWYRQTLGQGPEFLTYFQNEAQLEKSRLLSDRFSAERPKGSFSTLEIQRTEQGDSAMYLCASSLGRLEGRTIGYTFGSGTRLTVV.

CDR3 nucleotide sequence: TGCGCCAGCAGCTTGGAAGGAGCGGGAGATCGTGAGCAGTACTTC. It yields the protein CASSLEGAGDREQYF. V gene TRBV5-1 combines with J gene TRBJ2-7; 8 bases are a match to TRBD2. The CDR3 has 15 amino acids. J was trimmed by 7 bases and V by 0 bases; bases with no gene match: 9. The V gene's germline CDR1 is SGHRS and CDR2 YFSETQ.

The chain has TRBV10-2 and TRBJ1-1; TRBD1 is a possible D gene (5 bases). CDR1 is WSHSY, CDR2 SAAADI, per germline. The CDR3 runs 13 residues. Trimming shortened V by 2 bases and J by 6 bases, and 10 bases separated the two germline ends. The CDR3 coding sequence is TGCGCCAGCAGTGAGAGCTGGGGGGCTGAAGCTTTCTTT. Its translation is CASSESWGAEAFF.

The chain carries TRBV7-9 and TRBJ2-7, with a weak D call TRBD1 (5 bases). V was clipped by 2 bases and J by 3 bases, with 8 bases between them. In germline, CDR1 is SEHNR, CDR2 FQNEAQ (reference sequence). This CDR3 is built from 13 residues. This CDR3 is CASSLQGIYEQYF. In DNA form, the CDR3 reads TGTGCCAGCAGCTTACAGGGTATCTACGAGCAGTACTTC.

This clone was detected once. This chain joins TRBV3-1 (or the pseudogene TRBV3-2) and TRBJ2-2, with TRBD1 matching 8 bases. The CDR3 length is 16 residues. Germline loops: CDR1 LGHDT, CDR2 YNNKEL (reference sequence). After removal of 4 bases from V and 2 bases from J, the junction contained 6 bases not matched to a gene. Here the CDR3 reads CASSRTGQGNTGELFF. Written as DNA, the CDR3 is TGTGCCAGCAGCCGAACCGGACAGGGAAACACCGGGGAGCTGTTTTTT.